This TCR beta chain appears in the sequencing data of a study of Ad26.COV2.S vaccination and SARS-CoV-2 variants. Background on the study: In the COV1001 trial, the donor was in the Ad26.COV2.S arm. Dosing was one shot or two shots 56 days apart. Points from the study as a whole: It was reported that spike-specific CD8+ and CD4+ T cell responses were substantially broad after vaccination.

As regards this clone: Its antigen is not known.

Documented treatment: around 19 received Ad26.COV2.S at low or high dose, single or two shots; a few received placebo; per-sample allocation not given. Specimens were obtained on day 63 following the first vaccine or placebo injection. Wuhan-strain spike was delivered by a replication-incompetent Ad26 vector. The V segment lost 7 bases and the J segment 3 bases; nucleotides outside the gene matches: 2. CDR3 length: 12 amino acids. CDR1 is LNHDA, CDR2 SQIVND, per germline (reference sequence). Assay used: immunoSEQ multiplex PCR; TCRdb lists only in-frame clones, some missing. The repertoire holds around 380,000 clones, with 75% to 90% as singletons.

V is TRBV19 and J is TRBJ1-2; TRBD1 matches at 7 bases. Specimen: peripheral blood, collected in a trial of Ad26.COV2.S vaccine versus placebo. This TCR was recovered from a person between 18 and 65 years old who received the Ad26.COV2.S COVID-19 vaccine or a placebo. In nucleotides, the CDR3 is TGTGCCAGTAAGCAGGGGGACTATGGCTACACCTTC. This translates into CASKQGDYGYTF.